The clone carrying this T cell receptor beta chain was seen once. The data belong to a study of hypomethylating agent response in myelodysplastic syndrome. Study background: Of roughly 10 patients, a few carried TET2, the most frequent mutation.

Only in-frame clones appear in the TCRdb table, and some are missing; sequencing was by immunoSEQ multiplex PCR. The sample holds a few thousand clones, roughly 80% seen once. Germline lookup yields CDR1 SGHRS and CDR2 YFSETQ. The V segment lost 2 bases and the J segment 5 bases; nucleotides outside the gene matches: 13. This CDR3 has 17 residues. Sequenced material: bone marrow, taken before or after starting hypomethylating agent treatment for myelodysplastic syndrome (not recorded which). The sequence was collected from a human donor with myelodysplastic syndrome. The chain employs TRBV5-1 and TRBJ1-1, with 9 bases aligning to TRBD1. The CDR3 region is CASSFKHTGGRGTEAFF. The DNA of the CDR3 is TGCGCCAGCAGCTTTAAACACACAGGGGGCCGTGGGACTGAAGCTTTCTTT.